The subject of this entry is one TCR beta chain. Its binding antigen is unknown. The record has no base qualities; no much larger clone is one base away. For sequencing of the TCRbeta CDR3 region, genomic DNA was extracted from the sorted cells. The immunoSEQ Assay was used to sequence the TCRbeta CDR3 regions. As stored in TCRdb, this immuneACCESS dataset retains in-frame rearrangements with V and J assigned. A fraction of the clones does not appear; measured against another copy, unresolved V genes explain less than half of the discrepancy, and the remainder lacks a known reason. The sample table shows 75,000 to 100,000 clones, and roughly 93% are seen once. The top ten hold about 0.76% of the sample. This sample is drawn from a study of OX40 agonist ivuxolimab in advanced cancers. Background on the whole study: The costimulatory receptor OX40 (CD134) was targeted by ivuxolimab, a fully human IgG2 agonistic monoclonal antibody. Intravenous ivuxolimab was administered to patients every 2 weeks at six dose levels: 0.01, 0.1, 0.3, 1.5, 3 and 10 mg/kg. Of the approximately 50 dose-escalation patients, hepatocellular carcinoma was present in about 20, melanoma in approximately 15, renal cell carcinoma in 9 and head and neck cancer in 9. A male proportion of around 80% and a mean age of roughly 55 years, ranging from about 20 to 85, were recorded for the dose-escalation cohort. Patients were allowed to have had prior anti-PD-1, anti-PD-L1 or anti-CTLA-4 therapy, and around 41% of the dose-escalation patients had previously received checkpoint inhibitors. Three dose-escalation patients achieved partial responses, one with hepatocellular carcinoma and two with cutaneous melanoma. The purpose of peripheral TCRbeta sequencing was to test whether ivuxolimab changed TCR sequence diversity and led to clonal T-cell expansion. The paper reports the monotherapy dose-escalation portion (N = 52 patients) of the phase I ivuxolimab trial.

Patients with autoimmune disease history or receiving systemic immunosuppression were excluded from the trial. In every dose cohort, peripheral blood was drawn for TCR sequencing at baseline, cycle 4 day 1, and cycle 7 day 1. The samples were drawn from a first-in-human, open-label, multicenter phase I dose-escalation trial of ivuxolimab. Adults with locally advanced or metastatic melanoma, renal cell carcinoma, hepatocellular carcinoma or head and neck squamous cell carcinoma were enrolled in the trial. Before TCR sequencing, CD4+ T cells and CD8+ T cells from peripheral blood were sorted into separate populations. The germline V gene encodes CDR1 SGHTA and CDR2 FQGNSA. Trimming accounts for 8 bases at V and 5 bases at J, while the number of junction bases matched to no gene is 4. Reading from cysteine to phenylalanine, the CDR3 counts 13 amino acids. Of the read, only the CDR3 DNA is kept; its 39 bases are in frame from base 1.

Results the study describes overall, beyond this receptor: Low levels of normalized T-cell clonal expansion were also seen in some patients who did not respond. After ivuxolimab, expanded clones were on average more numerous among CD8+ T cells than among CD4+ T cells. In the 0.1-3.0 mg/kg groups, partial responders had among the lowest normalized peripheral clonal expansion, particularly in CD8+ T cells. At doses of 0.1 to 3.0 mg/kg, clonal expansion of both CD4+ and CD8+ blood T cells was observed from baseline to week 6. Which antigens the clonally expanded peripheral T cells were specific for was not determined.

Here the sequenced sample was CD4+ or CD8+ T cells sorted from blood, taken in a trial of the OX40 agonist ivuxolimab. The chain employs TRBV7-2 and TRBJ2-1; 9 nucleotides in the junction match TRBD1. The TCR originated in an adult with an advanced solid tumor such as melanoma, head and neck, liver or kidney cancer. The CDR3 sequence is CASAGTGNNEQFF. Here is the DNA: TGTGCCAGCGCAGGGACAGGGAACAATGAGCAGTTCTTC.